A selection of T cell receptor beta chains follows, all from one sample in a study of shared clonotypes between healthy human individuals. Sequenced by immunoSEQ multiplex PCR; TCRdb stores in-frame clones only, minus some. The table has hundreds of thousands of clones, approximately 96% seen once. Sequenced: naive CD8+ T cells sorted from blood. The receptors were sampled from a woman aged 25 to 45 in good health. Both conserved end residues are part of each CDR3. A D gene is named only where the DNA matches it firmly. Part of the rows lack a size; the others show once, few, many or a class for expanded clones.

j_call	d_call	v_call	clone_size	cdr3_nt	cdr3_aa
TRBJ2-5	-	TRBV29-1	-	TGCAGCGTTGATCCCCAGCTCCCTTTTCAAGAGACCCAGTACTTC	CSVDPQLPFQETQYF
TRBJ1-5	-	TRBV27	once	TGTGCCAGCAGTTCTATCCAGGGACATCAGCCCCAGCATTTT	CASSSIQGHQPQHF
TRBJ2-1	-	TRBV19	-	TGTGCCAGTTCGCCCTGGGGCAATGAGCAGTTCTTC	CASSPWGNEQFF
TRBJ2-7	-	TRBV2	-	TGTGCCAGCAGTGGGATTTATTCCTACGAGCAGTACTTC	CASSGIYSYEQYF
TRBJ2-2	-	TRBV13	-	TGTGCCAGCTTGCCGGGCCCGAACACCGGGGAGCTGTTTTTT	CASLPGPNTGELFF
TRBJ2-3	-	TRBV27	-	TGTGCCAGCAGGACCAGGGATACGCAGTATTTT	CASRTRDTQYF
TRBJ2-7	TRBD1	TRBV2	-	TGTGCCAGCAGCGGGACAGGCGATACTAAATACGAGCAGTACTTC	CASSGTGDTKYEQYF
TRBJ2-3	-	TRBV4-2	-	TGTGCCAGCAGCCAGGGGGGTTCCGGCACAGATACGCAGTATTTT	CASSQGGSGTDTQYF
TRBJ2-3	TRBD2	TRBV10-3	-	TGTGCCATCAGTGAGAGACTAGCGGGAGGCCCAGATACGCAGTATTTT	CAISERLAGGPDTQYF
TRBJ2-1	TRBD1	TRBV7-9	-	TGTGCCAGCAGCTATGTCGGACAGGGACACAATGAGCAGTTCTTC	CASSYVGQGHNEQFF
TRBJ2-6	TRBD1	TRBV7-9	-	TGTGCCAGCAGCTCCGTTTTGACAGGGGAACCGAACGTCCTGACTTTC	CASSSVLTGEPNVLTF
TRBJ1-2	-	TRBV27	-	TGTGCCAGCAGCTCATCACATCTCCGGGGCTACACCTTC	CASSSSHLRGYTF
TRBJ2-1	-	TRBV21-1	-	TGTGCCAGCAGCAAAGAAAGGGGTAGGTACAATGAGCAGTTCTTC	CASSKERGRYNEQFF
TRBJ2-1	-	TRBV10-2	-	TGCGCCAGCAGGGGGGGGCATGGCTACAATGAGCAGTTCTTC	CASRGGHGYNEQFF
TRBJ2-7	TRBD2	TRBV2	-	TGTGCCAGCAGTGATACTGGACTAGCTAGCTACGAGCAGTACTTC	CASSDTGLASYEQYF
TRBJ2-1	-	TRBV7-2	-	TGTGCCAGCAGCCCGCGCCAAACGTCGGTGTACAATGAGCAGTTCTTC	CASSPRQTSVYNEQFF
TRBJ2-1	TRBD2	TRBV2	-	TGTGCCAGCAGGGAATCTAGCGGGAGCACCTACAATGAGCAGTTCTTC	CASRESSGSTYNEQFF
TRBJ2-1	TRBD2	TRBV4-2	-	TGTGCCAGCAGCCAAGAGCTTCCTAGCGGGAGTGTCAATGAGCAGTTCTTC	CASSQELPSGSVNEQFF
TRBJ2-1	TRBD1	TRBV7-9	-	TGTGCCAGCAGCCACGACAGGGGGTTTAATGAGCAGTTCTTC	CASSHDRGFNEQFF
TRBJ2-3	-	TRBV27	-	TGTGCCAGCAGTTTAGCCCGCACAGATACGCAGTATTTT	CASSLARTDTQYF
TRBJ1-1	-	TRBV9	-	TGTGCCAGCAGCGTAGAGGTGGGGGGCACTGAAGCTTTCTTT	CASSVEVGGTEAFF
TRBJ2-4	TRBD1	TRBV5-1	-	TGCGCCAGCAAACGGACAGGGTACTCCAAAAACATTCAGTACTTC	CASKRTGYSKNIQYF
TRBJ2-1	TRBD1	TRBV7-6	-	TGTGCCAGCAGTTCGACGGGACAGGGGGACCTCGCCCTCCTTTACAATGAGCAGTTCTTC	CASSSTGQGDLALLYNEQFF
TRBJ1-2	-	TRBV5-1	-	TGCGCCAGCAGCGGGGACCGAGTCGACTATGGCTACACCTTC	CASSGDRVDYGYTF
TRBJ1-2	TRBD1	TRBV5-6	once	TGTGCCAGCAGCTTGGAGGGGACAGGCCTCTATGGCTACACCTTC	CASSLEGTGLYGYTF
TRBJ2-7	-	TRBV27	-	TGTGCCAGCAGTTCGCCTTTCGCACCCTACGAGCAGTACTTC	CASSSPFAPYEQYF
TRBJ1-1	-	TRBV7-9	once	TGTGCCAGCAGTTCTCCGGACCTGAACACTGAAGCTTTCTTT	CASSSPDLNTEAFF
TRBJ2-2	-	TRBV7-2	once	TGTGCCAGCAGCTTAGTGGCAGGGACGAACACCGGGGAGCTGTTTTTT	CASSLVAGTNTGELFF
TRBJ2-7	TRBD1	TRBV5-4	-	TGTGCCAGCAGCTCCGGGACAGAGACCTACGAGCAGTACTTC	CASSSGTETYEQYF
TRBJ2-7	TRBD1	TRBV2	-	TGTGCCAGCAGTGAGGGACAGGAACCACTATACGAGCAGTACTTC	CASSEGQEPLYEQYF
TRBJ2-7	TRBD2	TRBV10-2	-	TGCGCCAGCAGTGGACTAGCGGGAGACGAGCAGTACTTC	CASSGLAGDEQYF
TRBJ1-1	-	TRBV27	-	TGTGCCAGCAGAGTTGTTGGGACAGAAGCTTTCTTT	CASRVVGTEAFF
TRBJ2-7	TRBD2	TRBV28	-	TGTGCCAGCAGTTCAAAAAAAACTGGAACCGAGTCCGAGACTAGCGCTTACGAGCAGTACTTC	CASSSKKTGTESETSAYEQYF
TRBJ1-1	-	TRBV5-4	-	TGTGCCAGCAGCTTCCCCGGGGCCAAACTCGGCACTGAAGCTTTCTTT	CASSFPGAKLGTEAFF
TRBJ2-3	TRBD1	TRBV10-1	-	TGCGCCAGCATTTTTTGGACAGGGACTAGCACAGATACGCAGTATTTT	CASIFWTGTSTDTQYF
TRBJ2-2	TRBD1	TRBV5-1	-	TGCGCCAGCAGCTTCTCCGGGACAGGGAATAGAGTTAACGGGGAGCTGTTTTTT	CASSFSGTGNRVNGELFF
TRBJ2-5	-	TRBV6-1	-	TGTGCCAGCAGAGAGGACGAAGAGACCCAGTACTTC	CASREDEETQYF
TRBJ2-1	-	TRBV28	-	TGTGCCAGCAGTTATTACAGCTCCTACAATGAGCAGTTCTTC	CASSYYSSYNEQFF
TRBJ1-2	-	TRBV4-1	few	TGCGCCAGCAGCCAAGACGGGAGGCCGGATGGCTACACCTTC	CASSQDGRPDGYTF
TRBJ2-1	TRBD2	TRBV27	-	TGTGCCAGCAGCCCTGCGGGACTAACCTACAATGAGCAGTTCTTC	CASSPAGLTYNEQFF
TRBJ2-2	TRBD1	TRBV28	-	TGTGCCAGCAGGATAACAGGGGGCTTAAACACCGGGGAGCTGTTTTTT	CASRITGGLNTGELFF
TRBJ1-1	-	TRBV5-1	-	TGCGCCAGCAGCGACTATCAGGGTACTGAAGCTTTCTTT	CASSDYQGTEAFF
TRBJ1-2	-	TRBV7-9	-	TGTGCCAGCAGCATCCACGGGGACTATGGCTACACCTTC	CASSIHGDYGYTF
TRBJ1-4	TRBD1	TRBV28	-	TGTGCCTCCCAACAGGGGGTTGGTGAAAAACTGTTTTTT	CASQQGVGEKLFF
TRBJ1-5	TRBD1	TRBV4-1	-	TGCGCCAGCAGCCAAGCACAGGGGGCACAGCAGCCCCAGCATTTT	CASSQAQGAQQPQHF
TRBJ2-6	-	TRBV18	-	TGTGCCAGCTCAATGGACATAACCTACTCTGGGGCCAACGTCCTGACTTTC	CASSMDITYSGANVLTF
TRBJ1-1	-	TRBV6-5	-	TGTGCCAGCAGTTACTTCAGGGGCTACATGAACACTGAAGCTTTCTTT	CASSYFRGYMNTEAFF